The rows below give T cell receptor beta chains drawn from one sample of a study of blood T cell repertoires in COVID-19. This table comes from immunoSEQ multiplex PCR, and its TCRdb copy is limited to in-frame clones, with some not included. The table lists 300,000 to 400,000 clones, 80% to 90% of them singletons. The sample comprised peripheral blood. These receptors were taken from a man aged 30 to 45 with active or convalescent COVID-19. Each CDR3 is given with its conserved first and last residue. The D gene is left open where the match is weak. Size is omitted from some rows. Given values are once, few, many or a class for expanded clones.

clone size	V gene	D gene	J gene	CDR3 DNA	CDR3 protein
-	TRBV23-1	-	TRBJ2-7	TGCGCCAGCAGTCAATCCGGACAGCCCGCCGCCTACGAGCAGTACTTC	CASSQSGQPAAYEQYF
-	TRBV11-1	-	TRBJ2-1	TGTGCCAGCAGCTTACGTGGGCAGAACTTTAACAATGAGCAGTTCTTC	CASSLRGQNFNNEQFF
-	TRBV6-6	-	TRBJ1-5	TGTGCCAGCAGTTACTCAGGGGCGTCTGAGCCCCAGCATTTT	CASSYSGASEPQHF
-	TRBV10-1	TRBD2	TRBJ2-3	TGCGCCCTTTGGGGAGCGGGGGGGAAGGGCGATACGCAGTATTTT	CALWGAGGKGDTQYF
few	TRBV7-9	-	TRBJ2-5	TGTGCCAGCAGCTTAAGACAGGGACTGTTTCCTACAGAGACCCAGTACTTC	CASSLRQGLFPTETQYF
-	TRBV27	-	TRBJ2-1	TGTGCCAGCATGGGCTCTCCAAGTCGCAATGAGCAGTTCTTC	CASMGSPSRNEQFF
-	TRBV5-6	-	TRBJ2-2	TGTGCCAGCAAACGGGTTATCACCGGGGAGCTGTTTTTT	CASKRVITGELFF
many	TRBV29-1	TRBD1	TRBJ2-7	TGCAGCTTTGCGACTGGACAGGCCTACGAGCAGTACTTC	CSFATGQAYEQYF
-	TRBV2	-	TRBJ1-5	TGTGCCAGCAGTGAATCGGGCCCCAGCGGACCCCAGCATTTT	CASSESGPSGPQHF
-	TRBV24-1	-	TRBJ1-1	TGTGCCACCAGTGATGACAGGAAAGGGGCTGAAGCTTTCTTT	CATSDDRKGAEAFF
-	TRBV4-1	-	TRBJ2-1	TGCGCCAGCAGCCGAGGGAGGCTAGCGCCTTACAATGAGCAGTTCTTC	CASSRGRLAPYNEQFF
few	TRBV9	TRBD1	TRBJ2-7	TGTGCCAGCAGCCCCCGGGGACAGGGGTCCTACGAGCAGTACTTC	CASSPRGQGSYEQYF
-	TRBV12-3/TRBV12-4	-	TRBJ1-1	TGTGCCAGCAGTTTATTCTCGAACACTGAAGCTTTCTTT	CASSLFSNTEAFF
once	TRBV10-3	TRBD1	TRBJ2-7	TGTGCCATCAGTGGACAGGGGGGGAAGTACGAGCAGTACTTC	CAISGQGGKYEQYF
-	TRBV7-6	TRBD2	TRBJ2-2	TGTGCCAGCAGCTCGCGGGGGGGCGGAACCGGGGAGCTGTTTTTT	CASSSRGGGTGELFF
-	TRBV27	TRBD2	TRBJ2-3	TGTGCCAGCAGTTTTGGCCCCACTCGGGGGGGGACAGATACGCAGTATTTT	CASSFGPTRGGTDTQYF
-	TRBV20-1	-	TRBJ2-3	TGCAGTGCCCCGAGGAGTTCCACGCAGTATTTT	CSAPRSSTQYF
-	TRBV6-2/TRBV6-3	-	TRBJ1-1	TGTGCCAGCAGTTACGCGGGACGGCCGAACACTGAAGCTTTCTTT	CASSYAGRPNTEAFF